This T cell receptor beta chain was captured by sequencing in a study of graft-versus-host responses after intestinal transplantation. About the research overall: Recipients obtained multivisceral, liver-intestinal, or isolated intestinal transplants. Anti-thymocyte globulin induction preceded three to four years of tacrolimus and steroid maintenance in all recipients. Study findings and constraints: The marrow of recipients harbored GvH clones, and ileum or blood showed some of them first. Early declines in HvG clones that occurred post-transplant were associated with peak circulating GvH clone levels.

Assay used: immunoSEQ multiplex PCR; TCRdb lists only in-frame clones, some missing. The data show approximately 130,000 clones, 85% to 95% seen once. Germline CDR1 is SGHAT and CDR2 is FQNNGV. V dropped 3 bases and J dropped 2 bases, with 10 bases sitting between them. This CDR3 spans 15 amino acids. The count of this clone is one. What it binds is not known. V usage is TRBV11-2 and J usage is TRBJ1-4, with unresolved D. This sequence originates from a human donor who received an intestinal transplant. The sequenced sample was unstimulated CD4+ T cells sorted from spleen or lymph node cells, obtained before intestinal transplant. This chain's CDR3 is CASSFQGVTNEKLFF. For the CDR3, the DNA is TGTGCCAGCAGCTTTCAAGGTGTTACTAATGAAAAACTGTTTTTT. Combining the CDR3 with reference TRBV11-2 and TRBJ1-4 gives the whole variable domain EAGVAQSPRYKIIEKRQSVAFWCNPISGHATLYWYQQILGQGPKLLIQFQNNGVVDDSQLPKDRFSAERLKGVDSTLKIQPAKLEDSAVYLCASSFQGVTNEKLFFGSGTQLSVL.